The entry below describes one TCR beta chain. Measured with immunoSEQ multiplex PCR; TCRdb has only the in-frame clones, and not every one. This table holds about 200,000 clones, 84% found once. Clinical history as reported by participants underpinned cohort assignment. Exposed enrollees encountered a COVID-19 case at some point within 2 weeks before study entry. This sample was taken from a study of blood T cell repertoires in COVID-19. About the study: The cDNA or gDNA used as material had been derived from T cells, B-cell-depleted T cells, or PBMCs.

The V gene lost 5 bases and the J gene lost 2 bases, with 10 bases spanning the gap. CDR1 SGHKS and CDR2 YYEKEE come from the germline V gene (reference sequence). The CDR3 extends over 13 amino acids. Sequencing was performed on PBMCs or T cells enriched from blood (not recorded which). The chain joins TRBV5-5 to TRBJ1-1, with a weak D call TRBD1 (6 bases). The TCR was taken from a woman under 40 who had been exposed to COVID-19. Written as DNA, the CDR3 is TGTGCCAGCAGGGGAGGGGGAAACACTGAAGCTTTCTTT. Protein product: CASRGGGNTEAFF. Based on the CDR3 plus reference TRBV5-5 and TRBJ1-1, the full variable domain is DAGVTQSPTHLIKTRGQQVTLRCSPISGHKSVSWYQQVLGQGPQFIFQYYEKEERGRGNFPDRFSARQFPNYSSELNVNALLLGDSALYLCASRGGGNTEAFFGQGTRLTVV.